This T cell receptor beta chain was sequenced for a study of T-cell memory formation after mild COVID-19. Study-level background: Clusters were largely donor specific. Study conclusions and caveats: Contracting CD8+ clones were enriched in EMRA, CD4+ mainly in CM and EM.

Each CDR3 protein gets one entry after TCRdb re-called the 5' RACE reads with MiXCR. The table has hundreds of thousands of distinct CDR3 sequences, roughly a fifth seen once; the top ten hold 8.4%. The trim removed 5 bases at V and 4 bases at J, leaving 9 bases unmatched. The CDR3 is made up of 15 amino acids. On this clonotype: Its target is not known.

The sample comprised PBMCs or a T cell subset sorted from them (not recorded which). The clonotype originates from an adult woman who had mild COVID-19 (a few samples of this study predate the infection). Cell type and time point are not known. This chain links TRBV12-3 or TRBV12-4 with TRBJ2-5; TRBD1 aligns across 8 bases. As DNA, the CDR3 is TGTGCCAGCAGTACCACAGGGGGACCCCCAGAGACCCAGTACTTC. This codes for CASSTTGGPPETQYF.